One and the same sample provided the 20 T cell receptor beta chains below, sequenced in a study of shared clonotypes between healthy human individuals. It was CD45RO-negative cells, positively selected for CCR7, that made up naive CD8 cells, with terminally differentiated effector memory CD45RA+ cells excluded. Profiling relied on immunoSEQ multiplex PCR, and the TCRdb table lists in-frame clones only, not all of them. The repertoire holds approximately 2,000,000 clones, with around 93% as singletons. Sequences were obtained from naive CD8+ T cells from PBMCs. Receptors were obtained from a man aged 18 to 30 in good health. Some clones in this sample may be carry-over from other donors' samples.

This clone was seen once. Other DNA sequences from this sample encode an identical CDR3 as well. The gene calls are TRBV11-2 and TRBJ2-3; D gene uncertain. Germline CDR1 and CDR2: SGHAT and FQNNGV. V lost 1 base and J lost 5, with 4 bases in between. The CDR3 consists of 12 residues. The CDR3 loop reads CASSLGGDTQYF. The CDR3, as DNA: TGTGCCAGCAGCTTAGGAGGAGATACGCAGTATTTT.

The chain carries TRBV10-2 and TRBJ2-7; D is ambiguous. The CDR3 sequence is 14 residues long. Germline loops: CDR1 WSHSY, CDR2 SAAADI. V lost 2 bases to trimming and J lost 5 bases, with 13 bases between them. In DNA form, the CDR3 reads TGCGCCAGCAGTGAGAGGCTACTCCCCCACGAGCAGTACTTC. As protein: CASSERLLPHEQYF.

This clone appeared once. The genes are TRBV28 and TRBJ2-7; 11 bases align to TRBD2. Trimming cost V 9 bases and J 4 bases; bases outside gene matches: 5. The CDR3 is made up of 13 amino acids. Germline values: CDR1 MDHEN, CDR2 SYDVKM. Here the CDR3 reads CASSGRAGYEQYF. The DNA for the CDR3 is TGTGCCAGTAGCGGGAGGGCCGGTTACGAGCAGTACTTC. Full variable domain (missing parts from reference TRBV28 and TRBJ2-7): DVKVTQSSRYLVKRTGEKVFLECVQDMDHENMFWYRQDPGLGLRLIYFSYDVKMKEKGDIPEGYSVSREKKERFSLILESASTNQTSMYLCASSGRAGYEQYFGPGTRLTVT.

The chain has TRBV7-8 and TRBJ2-3; a weak D match, TRBD1 (6 bases). The V gene's germline CDR1 is SGHVS and CDR2 FQNEAQ. The CDR3 has 15 amino acids. The V gene lost 5 bases and the J gene lost 2 bases, with 14 bases spanning the gap. The CDR3 DNA follows: TGTGCCAGCAGCCCAGAGGGACAAACCACAGATACGCAGTATTTT. Translation gives CASSPEGQTTDTQYF.

V and J are TRBV9 and TRBJ2-1; D may be TRBD1 (5 bases). This CDR3 contains 15 residues. CDR1 and CDR2 (germline): SGDLS, YYNGEE. Trimming left V 1 base short and J 5 bases short, with 13 bases between. CDR3 loop: CASSVPGYEDNEQFF. The CDR3 nucleotides are TGTGCCAGCAGCGTACCAGGGTATGAGGACAATGAGCAGTTCTTC.

The chain combines TRBV10-1 with TRBJ2-3; 8 bases fit TRBD1. V lost 7 bases, J lost 5 bases, and 11 bases stayed unmatched. The CDR3 loop spans 15 amino acids. Per germline, CDR1 WNHNN and CDR2 SYGVQD (reference sequence). CDR3 region: CASTPGTGTGDTQYF. The CDR3 nucleotides are TGCGCCAGCACCCCGGGGACAGGTACCGGAGATACGCAGTATTTT.

The genes are TRBV27 and TRBJ2-2, with D perhaps matching TRBD1 (6 bases). The CDR3 loop spans 19 amino acids. Trimming shortened V by 4 bases and J by 3 bases, and 24 bases separated the two germline ends. CDR1 and CDR2 (germline): MNHEY, SMNVEV (reference sequence). The DNA of the CDR3 is TGTGCCAGCAGTTCGGATGGGGAGTGGGCAGGGGTCGACACCGGGGAGCTGTTTTTT. Translating it yields CASSSDGEWAGVDTGELFF.

This chain connects TRBV27 to TRBJ2-1; 7 positions match TRBD2. This CDR3 has 15 residues. Germline loops: CDR1 MNHEY, CDR2 SMNVEV (reference sequence). The V and J ends lost 4 bases and 7 bases, in that order; junction bases with no gene match: 10. The CDR3: CASSSISGFPNEQFF. The CDR3 region has the DNA TGTGCCAGCAGTTCTATTAGCGGGTTCCCGAATGAGCAGTTCTTC.

The rearrangement links TRBV9 to TRBJ2-6, with D possibly matching TRBD1 (6 bases). CDR3 length: 18 residues. The V and J ends lost 1 base and 1 base respectively, with 15 bases between them. CDR1 and CDR2 (germline): SGDLS, YYNGEE. CDR3 bases: TGTGCCAGCAGCGTACTACAGGGTTCCGCATCTGGGGCCAACGTCCTGACTTTC. It codes for CASSVLQGSASGANVLTF.

This chain joins TRBV9 and TRBJ2-1, with a weak D call TRBD1 (5 bases). The ends were cut back, 3 bases at V and 7 bases at J, with 20 bases in the middle. CDR1 SGDLS and CDR2 YYNGEE come from the germline V gene. The CDR3 totals 16 residues. In DNA, the CDR3 is TGTGCCAGCAGCGCGAGCCCAGGGTTCTTAGGAAATGAGCAGTTCTTC. It encodes CASSASPGFLGNEQFF.

This chain links TRBV19 with TRBJ1-4; D perhaps matches TRBD1 (5 bases). The germline V gene encodes CDR1 LNHDA and CDR2 SQIVND (reference sequence). V lost 5 bases and J lost 6, with 19 bases in between. There are 16 residues in the CDR3. The CDR3 here is CASSPPAVRVDEKLFF. The CDR3 DNA sequence: TGTGCCAGTAGTCCGCCGGCGGTCAGGGTGGATGAAAAACTGTTTTTT.

V is TRBV6-1 and J is TRBJ1-5; D gene uncertain. This CDR3 spans 15 amino acids. Germline CDR1 and CDR2: MNHNS and SASEGT. V was pared by 2 bases and J by 0 bases, with 8 bases between. CDR3 DNA sequence: TGTGCCAGCAGTGAATATAGGTTTAGCAATCAGCCCCAGCATTTT. Protein: CASSEYRFSNQPQHF.

This clone has just one count. The chain joins TRBV18 to TRBJ2-5; TRBD1 matches 7 bases. The ends lost 3 bases at V and 4 bases at J; junction bases unmatched: 11. The CDR3 consists of 16 residues. CDR1 and CDR2 from the germline V gene are KGHSH and LQKENI. CDR3 coding DNA: TGTGCCAGCTCACCCAAGGAGAGGGGGCGCGCAGAGACCCAGTACTTC. Its protein is CASSPKERGRAETQYF.

V and J are TRBV27 and TRBJ2-3; 9 positions match TRBD2. V lost 1 base to trimming and J lost 1 base; unmatched junction nucleotides: 6. Germline V gene data show CDR1 as MNHEY and CDR2 as SMNVEV (reference sequence). The CDR3 is made up of 17 amino acids. CDR3 residues: CASSLYGGRVRTDTQYF. The CDR3 coding sequence is TGTGCCAGCAGTTTATACGGCGGGAGGGTCCGCACAGATACGCAGTATTTT.

This chain joins TRBV6-5 and TRBJ1-4; weak D call: TRBD1 (6 bases). Trimming removed 0 bases from V and 13 bases from J, with 12 bases in between. The CDR3 is 13 amino acids. CDR1 and CDR2 from the germline V gene are MNHEY and SVGAGI. DNA for the CDR3: TGTGCCAGCAGTTACTCGTACGGGGGCGCACTGTTTTTT. Its translation is CASSYSYGGALFF.

Here the CDR3 reads CATGGGLNEKLFF. Here the CDR3 DNA reads TGTGCCACCGGAGGGGGCCTTAATGAAAAACTGTTTTTT. V and J are TRBV10-3 and TRBJ1-4; TRBD1 matches 7 bases. The length of the CDR3 is 13 residues. From germline, CDR1 is ENHRY and CDR2 SYGVKD. V was pared by 10 bases and J by 4 bases, with 6 bases of the junction left unmatched.

V usage is TRBV6-1 and J usage is TRBJ1-5, with TRBD1 as a possible D gene (5 bases). In germline, CDR1 is MNHNS, CDR2 SASEGT. V dropped 6 bases and J dropped 0 bases, with 9 bases sitting between them. The CDR3 totals 14 residues. In DNA, the CDR3 is TGTGCCAGCAGGGGGCCATATAGCAATCAGCCCCAGCATTTT. It translates to CASRGPYSNQPQHF.

The J gene is TRBJ2-5, the V gene TRBV5-8; TRBD2 aligns across 8 bases. The J segment lost 1 base and the V segment lost 2 bases, leaving 4 bases of the junction unmatched. The CDR3 consists of 15 residues. Germline CDR1 is SGHTS and CDR2 is YDEGEE. CDR3 bases: TGTGCCAGCAGCTTCAGGACTAGCCCCCAAGAGACCCAGTACTTC. Translating gives CASSFRTSPQETQYF.

The chain carries TRBV28 and TRBJ1-2; D ambiguous. The germline V and J ends were trimmed by 3 bases and 0 bases, with 5 bases remaining between them. Per germline, CDR1 MDHEN and CDR2 SYDVKM. CDR3 length: 13 amino acids. In nucleotides, the CDR3 is TGTGCCAGCAGTTTTTGGCCTAACTATGGCTACACCTTC. This sequence encodes CASSFWPNYGYTF.

The V and J genes are TRBV6-5 and TRBJ2-3, with a tentative D call TRBD2 (6 bases). Trimming removed 5 bases from V and 1 base from J, with 13 bases in between. This CDR3 is built from 15 residues. Germline V CDR1 and CDR2: MNHEY, SVGAGI. The DNA of the CDR3 is TGTGCCAGCAGTCCCCAAGCGGGCCGCACAGATACGCAGTATTTT. The encoded protein is CASSPQAGRTDTQYF.